The 27 T cell receptor beta chains listed next were all sequenced from one sample in a study of blood T cell repertoires in COVID-19. TCRdb's table, derived via immunoSEQ multiplex PCR, lists solely in-frame clones and lacks some. The data show approximately 130,000 clones, with about 83% seen just once and 10% to 15% held by the top ten. Specimen: peripheral blood. The receptors stem from a human donor in a cohort sampled during active COVID-19.

The V gene is TRBV3-1 (or the pseudogene TRBV3-2), the J gene TRBJ1-1, with 8 bases matching TRBD1. V was clipped by 3 bases and J by 6 bases; unmatched bases: 9. The V gene's germline CDR1 is LGHDT and CDR2 YNNKEL (reference sequence). This CDR3 region has 15 residues. The CDR3 DNA is TGTGCCAGCAGCCATCGAGGCAGGGGGCTGCCTGAAGCTTTCTTT. This codes for CASSHRGRGLPEAFF.

The rearrangement uses TRBV5-1 and TRBJ1-3; TRBD1 might be the D (5 bases). Germline loops: CDR1 SGHRS, CDR2 YFSETQ. This CDR3 spans 15 amino acids. Trimming shortened V by 0 bases and J by 0 bases, and 7 bases separated the two germline ends. CDR3 region: CASSLETVSGNTIYF. The CDR3 nucleotides are TGCGCCAGCAGCTTGGAGACAGTCTCTGGAAACACCATATATTTT.

The V and J genes are TRBV5-8 and TRBJ2-7; D is undetermined. The germline CDR1 and CDR2 sequences are SGHTS and YDEGEE. The CDR3 covers 14 residues. Trimming shortened V by 0 bases and J by 6 bases, and 13 bases separated the two germline ends. The CDR3 loop reads CASSLGARSGEQYF. In nucleotides, the CDR3 is TGTGCCAGCAGCTTGGGTGCTAGAAGTGGCGAGCAGTACTTC. The whole variable domain, remainder taken from reference TRBV5-8 and TRBJ2-7, is EAGVTQSPTHLIKTRGQQATLRCSPISGHTSVYWYQQALGLGLQFLLWYDEGEERNRGNFPPRFSGRQFPNYSSELNVNALELEDSALYLCASSLGARSGEQYFGPGTRLTVT.

This clone was counted a single time. The chain recombines TRBV9 with TRBJ2-7, with 10 bases identical to TRBD1. CDR1 and CDR2 from the germline V gene are SGDLS and YYNGEE. There are 16 residues in the CDR3. The V segment lost 1 base and the J segment 6 bases; nucleotides outside the gene matches: 10. For the CDR3, the DNA is TGTGCCAGCAGCGTAAGCCCCGGGACAGGGGTTTCCGAGCAGTACTTC. This gives the protein CASSVSPGTGVSEQYF.

The chain joins TRBV2 to TRBJ2-3; a weak D match, TRBD1 (6 bases). The germline CDR1 and CDR2 sequences are SNHLY and FYNNEI. The CDR3 has 13 residues. V lost 7 bases and J 5 bases, leaving 13 bases between the germline ends. The CDR3 loop is CASNKRGLDTQYF. The CDR3 DNA reads TGTGCCAGCAATAAGAGGGGGTTAGATACGCAGTATTTT.

V is TRBV29-1 and J is TRBJ2-3, with D possibly TRBD2 on 6 matching bases. The CDR3 totals 16 residues. Germline V gives CDR1 SQVTM, CDR2 ANQGSEA. The V end lost 3 bases, the J end lost 2 bases, and 18 bases lay between the germline ends. CDR3 DNA sequence: TGCAGCGTTGATTCACGGTTCGCGGGACCCACAGATACGCAGTATTTT. Protein sequence: CSVDSRFAGPTDTQYF.

V and J are TRBV7-9 and TRBJ2-1; a possible D gene is TRBD2 (6 bases). The CDR3 totals 15 residues. Germline V gene data show CDR1 as SEHNR and CDR2 as FQNEAQ (reference sequence). Trimming cost V 2 bases and J 10 bases, with 18 bases left between them. The DNA of the CDR3 is TGTGCCAGCAGCTTAATGGGTCTTGCCGGGGGAGAGCAGTTCTTC. This translates into CASSLMGLAGGEQFF.

This chain joins TRBV5-1 and TRBJ1-5; 9 nucleotides align to TRBD1. CDR1 and CDR2 from the germline V gene are SGHRS and YFSETQ. The CDR3 extends over 15 amino acids. The junction had 4 bases not matched to a gene; V was cut back by 4 bases and J by 2 bases. The CDR3 bases are TGCGCCAGCAGCCTGGGACAGGGCGGCAATCAGCCCCAGCATTTT. Translating gives CASSLGQGGNQPQHF.

The chain links TRBV19 to TRBJ1-4; 8 bases are shared with TRBD1. Trimming took 4 bases from V and 7 from J; bases not matched to a gene: 8. Per the germline V gene, CDR1 is LNHDA and CDR2 is SQIVND (reference sequence). This CDR3 comprises 15 residues. CDR3: CASSTPSTGVEKLFF. DNA of the CDR3: TGTGCCAGTAGTACCCCATCGACAGGGGTTGAAAAACTGTTTTTT.

The CDR3 region is CASRHYKTIEAFF. CDR3 bases: TGTGCCAGCAGACACTATAAGACGATTGAAGCTTTCTTT. The chain joins TRBV6-5 to TRBJ1-1; D is unclear. Germline loops: CDR1 MNHEY, CDR2 SVGAGI. The CDR3 extends over 13 amino acids. V was clipped by 6 bases and J by 7 bases, with 15 bases between them.

The chain uses TRBV27 and TRBJ2-7, with 9 bases matching TRBD2. The V segment lost 2 bases and the J segment 2 bases; nucleotides outside the gene matches: 4. The CDR3 has 15 amino acids. Germline CDR1 and CDR2: MNHEY and SMNVEV (reference sequence). The CDR3 reads CASSLKAGGTYEQYF. The DNA of the CDR3 is TGTGCCAGCAGTTTAAAAGCGGGGGGTACCTACGAGCAGTACTTC.

This chain uses TRBV6-6 with TRBJ1-3; D is perhaps TRBD1 (5 bases). CDR1 is MNHNY, CDR2 SVGAGI, per germline (reference sequence). Trimming took off 7 bases at V and 0 bases at J, with 13 bases between the two ends. The CDR3 loop spans 15 amino acids. The CDR3 spells CASIPSGLSGNTIYF. The CDR3 nucleotides are TGTGCCAGCATCCCCTCGGGACTCTCTGGAAACACCATATATTTT.

This clone was detected only once. The chain links TRBV6-6 to TRBJ2-7; perhaps TRBD1 as D (6 bases). Trimming took 3 bases from V and 1 from J, leaving 16 bases between them. The length of the CDR3 is 16 residues. Germline CDR1 reads MNHNY; CDR2 reads SVGAGI (reference sequence). CDR3 DNA sequence: TGTGCCAGCAGTTATGCTGTGACAGGTGTTTCCTACGAGCAGTACTTC. Protein sequence: CASSYAVTGVSYEQYF.

V gene TRBV3-1 (or the pseudogene TRBV3-2) combines with J gene TRBJ2-7; possible D gene TRBD1, 6 bases. The germline V gene encodes CDR1 LGHDT and CDR2 YNNKEL (reference sequence). The CDR3 totals 15 residues. V dropped 4 bases and J dropped 13 bases, with 26 bases sitting between them. For the CDR3, the DNA is TGTGCCAGCAGCCCCACCGGGACATCGATGCTACGAGCCTACTTC. Translation: CASSPTGTSMLRAYF.

The chain joins TRBV7-2 to TRBJ1-5; a weak D match, TRBD1 (5 bases). Trimming took 5 bases from V and 3 from J, leaving 14 bases between them. This CDR3 region has 15 residues. The germline CDR1 and CDR2 sequences are SGHTA and FQGNSA. CDR3 region: CASSKGGGANQPQHF. As DNA, the CDR3 is TGTGCCAGCAGCAAGGGTGGAGGGGCCAATCAGCCCCAGCATTTT.

The chain is built from TRBV7-9 and TRBJ2-7; the match to TRBD1 covers 8 bases. This CDR3 has 16 amino acids. V lost 5 bases and J lost 3; bases outside the gene matches: 12. Per the germline V gene, CDR1 is SEHNR and CDR2 is FQNEAQ (reference sequence). The CDR3 DNA reads TGTGCCAGCAGCCCCGGGGGTGGGACAGGACTCTACGAGCAGTACTTC. Translating it yields CASSPGGGTGLYEQYF.

The gene calls are TRBV19 and TRBJ2-2; 8 positions match TRBD1. CDR1 is LNHDA, CDR2 SQIVND, per germline (reference sequence). Trimming removed 9 bases from V and 1 base from J; junction bases left unmatched: 1. The CDR3 is 13 residues long. The CDR3: CASGQGNTGELFF. The CDR3 bases are TGTGCCAGCGGACAGGGGAACACCGGGGAGCTGTTTTTT.

This chain connects TRBV28 to TRBJ1-1; no clear D. Per germline, CDR1 MDHEN and CDR2 SYDVKM. The V gene lost 6 bases and the J gene lost 1 base, with 6 bases spanning the gap. The CDR3 consists of 12 residues. This CDR3 reads CASRGTNTEAFF. For the CDR3, the DNA is TGTGCCAGCAGGGGCACGAACACTGAAGCTTTCTTT.

This chain links TRBV30 with TRBJ2-7, with D unresolved. The CDR3 is 12 amino acids. The V end lost 2 bases, the J end lost 2 bases, and 7 bases lay between the germline ends. Germline V gives CDR1 GTSNPN, CDR2 SVGIG (reference sequence). CDR3: CAWSTVPYEQYF. As DNA, the CDR3 is TGTGCCTGGAGTACAGTACCCTACGAGCAGTACTTC.

This clone was found once. The CDR3 region is CASSKAKRDEAFF. CDR3 nucleotide sequence: TGTGCCAGCAGCAAAGCCAAGAGGGATGAAGCTTTCTTT. The gene calls are TRBV21-1 and TRBJ1-1. TRBV21-1 is given as a pseudogene. The CDR3 extends over 13 amino acids.

V and J are TRBV7-3 and TRBJ2-7; 11 nucleotides align to TRBD1. Germline V gene lookup returns CDR1 SGHTA and CDR2 FQGTGA. The J segment lost 5 bases and the V segment lost 4 bases, leaving 4 bases of the junction unmatched. The CDR3 consists of 14 residues. The CDR3 reads CASSSGTGGHEQYF. Written as DNA, the CDR3 is TGTGCCAGCAGCTCCGGGACAGGGGGACACGAGCAGTACTTC.

In this sample, this clone turned up once. This chain links TRBV11-2 with TRBJ2-1; D gene uncertain. V dropped 3 bases and J dropped 6 bases, with 9 bases sitting between them. Per germline, CDR1 SGHAT and CDR2 FQNNGV. This CDR3 comprises 13 residues. The CDR3 region is CASSFPLSNEQFF. CDR3 in DNA: TGTGCCAGCAGCTTTCCTTTGAGCAATGAGCAGTTCTTC.

The V call is TRBV6-5, the J call TRBJ1-1, with 10 bases identical to TRBD1. This CDR3 has 14 amino acids. Trimming removed 10 bases from V and 1 base from J; junction bases left unmatched: 6. Germline V CDR1 and CDR2: MNHEY, SVGAGI. DNA of the CDR3: TGTGCCATCAGGACAGGGGGGAGGAACACTGAAGCTTTCTTT. This codes for CAIRTGGRNTEAFF.

The chain combines TRBV6-5 with TRBJ1-5; 7 nucleotides line up with TRBD1. The germline V gene has CDR1 MNHEY and CDR2 SVGAGI. The CDR3 consists of 15 residues. Trimming took 7 bases from V and 9 from J; bases not matched to a gene: 15. This CDR3 reads CASTEGGGGFWPQHF. For the CDR3, the DNA is TGTGCCAGCACCGAAGGAGGGGGCGGGTTTTGGCCCCAGCATTTT.

The chain recombines TRBV19 with TRBJ2-2, with D perhaps TRBD2 (6 bases). V lost 7 bases, J lost 16 bases, and 10 bases lay in between. The CDR3 is 9 residues long. The germline V gene encodes CDR1 LNHDA and CDR2 SQIVND (reference sequence). CDR3 nucleotide sequence: TGTGCCAGTACCGGGAGTTCGTTTTTT. The encoded protein is CASTGSSFF.

The chain is built from TRBV7-9 and TRBJ2-7; D not resolved. The CDR3 consists of 11 residues. Germline CDR1 SEHNR, CDR2 FQNEAQ (reference sequence). Between the trimmed V and J ends, which lost 5 bases and 1 base, there was a span of 3 bases. This chain's CDR3 is CASSLSYEQYF. In nucleotides, the CDR3 is TGTGCCAGCAGCCTATCCTACGAGCAGTACTTC.

The genes are TRBV6-5 and TRBJ1-1, with TRBD1 matching 7 bases. The CDR3 spans 11 residues. The germline V gene has CDR1 MNHEY and CDR2 SVGAGI. The V and J ends lost 6 bases and 7 bases, in that order; junction bases with no gene match: 2. CDR3 in DNA: TGTGCCAGCAGCCGGGACAGTGAAGCTTTCTTT. Protein sequence: CASSRDSEAFF.